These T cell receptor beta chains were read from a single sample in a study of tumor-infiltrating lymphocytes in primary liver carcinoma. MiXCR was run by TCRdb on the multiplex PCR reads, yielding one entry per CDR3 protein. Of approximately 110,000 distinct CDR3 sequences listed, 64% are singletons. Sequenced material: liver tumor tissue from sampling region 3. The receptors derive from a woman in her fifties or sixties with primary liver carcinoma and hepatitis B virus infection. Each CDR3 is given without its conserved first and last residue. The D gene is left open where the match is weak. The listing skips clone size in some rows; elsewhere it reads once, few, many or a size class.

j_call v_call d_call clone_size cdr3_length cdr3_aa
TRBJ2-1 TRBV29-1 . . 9 SATRYNEQF
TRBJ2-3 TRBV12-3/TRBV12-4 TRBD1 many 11 ASSLTAGTEAY
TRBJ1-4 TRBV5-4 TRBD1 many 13 ASSSGQGANEKLF
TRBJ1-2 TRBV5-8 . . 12 VSTPFRGPYGYT
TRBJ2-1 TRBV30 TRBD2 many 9 AWSESGGPF
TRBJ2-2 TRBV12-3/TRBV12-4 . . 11 ASMRQITGELF
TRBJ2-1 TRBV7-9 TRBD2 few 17 ASSRDQGLAGFSDNEQF
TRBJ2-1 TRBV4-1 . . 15 ASSLTHGVGVCNEQF
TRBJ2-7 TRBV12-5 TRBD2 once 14 VSGTGTSGRVYEQY
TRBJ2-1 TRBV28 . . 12 ASRPPGSYNEQF
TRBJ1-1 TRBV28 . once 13 ASSSHGRGVTETF
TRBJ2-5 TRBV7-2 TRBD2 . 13 ASMSRFGLAGTQY
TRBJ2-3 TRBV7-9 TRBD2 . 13 ASSFGLADTDTQY
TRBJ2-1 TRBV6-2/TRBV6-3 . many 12 ASKPPGKGNEQF
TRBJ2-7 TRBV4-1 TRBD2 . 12 ASSPAGRVYKQY
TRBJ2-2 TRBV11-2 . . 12 ASSLHPSTGELF
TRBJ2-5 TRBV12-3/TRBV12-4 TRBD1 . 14 ASSLLGDREVETQY
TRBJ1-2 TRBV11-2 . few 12 ASSPLLGRYGYT
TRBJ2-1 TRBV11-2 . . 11 ACSLAGTPRQF
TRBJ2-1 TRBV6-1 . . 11 ASSEAGIGEQI
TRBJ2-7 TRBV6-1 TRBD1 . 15 ASRSKIGTGTSYEQY
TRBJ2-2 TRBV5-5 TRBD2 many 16 ASSRKLAREGDTGELF
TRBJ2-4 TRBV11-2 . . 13 ASGLRLAAKNVQY
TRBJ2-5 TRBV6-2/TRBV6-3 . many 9 ASSYSETQY
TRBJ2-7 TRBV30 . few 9 ARAFSYEQY
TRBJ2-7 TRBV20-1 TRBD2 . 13 SADGAAGATYEQY
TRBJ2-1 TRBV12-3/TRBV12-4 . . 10 ASSRGDQEQF
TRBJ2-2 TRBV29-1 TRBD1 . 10 GAQGATLELF
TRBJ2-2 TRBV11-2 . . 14 ASSLYVGENTGELF
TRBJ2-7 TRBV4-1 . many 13 ASSQVVQGTHEQY
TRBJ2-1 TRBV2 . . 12 ASSVPGSYNEQF
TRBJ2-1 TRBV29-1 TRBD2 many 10 SVGGTINEQF
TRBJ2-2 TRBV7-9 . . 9 ASSLSGEPF
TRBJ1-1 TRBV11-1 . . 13 ASSFLGATNTEAL
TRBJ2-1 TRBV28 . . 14 AGSSSRGAGYNEQF